A selection of T cell receptor beta chains follows, all from one sample in a study of blood T cells in healthy people across ages. TCRdb re-called the 5' RACE reads through MiXCR, storing one row per CDR3 protein. The sample has 1.5 million to 2 million distinct CDR3 sequences; 28% are singletons. Source material: blood. The receptors derive from a woman aged 25 to 45 in good health. The CDR3 runs from the conserved cysteine through the conserved F or W. Each record gives: D gene, V gene, clone size, J gene, CDR3 DNA, CDR3 protein. The D gene is left open where the match is weak. Part of the rows lack a size; the others show once, few, many or a class for expanded clones.

d_gene: NA; v_gene: TRBV20-1; abundance: few; j_gene: TRBJ2-1; CDR3nt: TGCAGTGCTAGATCCCAGGGGGGAAGCGTCCCCTACAATGAGCAGTTCTTC; CDR3aa: CSARSQGGSVPYNEQFF
d_gene: NA; v_gene: TRBV6-6; abundance: NA; j_gene: TRBJ2-2; CDR3nt: TGTGCCAGCAGTTACTCCGGGAGCCGGGAGCTGTTTTTT; CDR3aa: CASSYSGSRELFF
d_gene: TRBD2; v_gene: TRBV7-2; abundance: many; j_gene: TRBJ2-7; CDR3nt: TGTGCCAGCAGCTTAAGAGCCGGGAGGGCCTCGAGCGAGCAGTACTTC; CDR3aa: CASSLRAGRASSEQYF
d_gene: TRBD1; v_gene: TRBV28; abundance: NA; j_gene: TRBJ2-7; CDR3nt: TGTGCCACTTCTGCTCCCGGGACAGAGTTAAACGAGCAGTACTTC; CDR3aa: CATSAPGTELNEQYF
d_gene: NA; v_gene: TRBV9; abundance: few; j_gene: TRBJ1-2; CDR3nt: TGTGCCAGCAGCGCCGGCGAGGGGGTCAGTGACTATGGCTACACCTTC; CDR3aa: CASSAGEGVSDYGYTF
d_gene: TRBD1; v_gene: TRBV12-3/TRBV12-4; abundance: few; j_gene: TRBJ1-5; CDR3nt: TGTGCCAGCAGGCTGGGACAGGGGATCCTGGGTCAGCCCCAGCATTTT; CDR3aa: CASRLGQGILGQPQHF
d_gene: TRBD2; v_gene: TRBV11-2; abundance: NA; j_gene: TRBJ2-1; CDR3nt: TGTGCCAGCCTACAAGCTAGCGGGACATCCTACAATGAGCAGTTCTTC; CDR3aa: CASLQASGTSYNEQFF
d_gene: NA; v_gene: TRBV5-5; abundance: NA; j_gene: TRBJ2-1; CDR3nt: TGTGCCAGCAGCTCCAATTCAGGGACTTACAATGAGCAGTTCTTC; CDR3aa: CASSSNSGTYNEQFF
d_gene: NA; v_gene: TRBV11-2; abundance: few; j_gene: TRBJ2-7; CDR3nt: TGTGCCAGCAGTCAAACCGACTCTACGGGGGAGCAGTACTTC; CDR3aa: CASSQTDSTGEQYF
d_gene: NA; v_gene: TRBV6-6; abundance: NA; j_gene: TRBJ2-7; CDR3nt: TGTGCCAGCAGTTACGGTGGTACCCGGTGGGAGCAGTACTTC; CDR3aa: CASSYGGTRWEQYF
d_gene: NA; v_gene: TRBV5-1; abundance: NA; j_gene: TRBJ1-1; CDR3nt: TGCGCCAGCAGCTTCGGGGACGCGAACACTGAAGCTTTCTTT; CDR3aa: CASSFGDANTEAFF